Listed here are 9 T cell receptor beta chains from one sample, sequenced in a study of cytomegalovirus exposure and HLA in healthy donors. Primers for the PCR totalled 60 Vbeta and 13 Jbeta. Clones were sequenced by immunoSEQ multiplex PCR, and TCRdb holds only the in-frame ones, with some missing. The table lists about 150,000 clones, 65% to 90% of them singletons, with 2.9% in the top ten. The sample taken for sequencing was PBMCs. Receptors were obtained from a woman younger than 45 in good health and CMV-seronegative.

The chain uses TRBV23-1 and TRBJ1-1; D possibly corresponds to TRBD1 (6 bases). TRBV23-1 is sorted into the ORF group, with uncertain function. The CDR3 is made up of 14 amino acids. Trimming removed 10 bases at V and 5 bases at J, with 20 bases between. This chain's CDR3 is CATDYREAGTEAFF. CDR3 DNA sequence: TGCGCCACCGACTACAGGGAAGCAGGGACTGAAGCTTTCTTT.

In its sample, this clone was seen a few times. CDR3 DNA: TGTGCCAGCAGCATAGGGGGCTGGAACACTGAAGCTTTCTTT. The encoded protein is CASSIGGWNTEAFF. The chain carries TRBV7-9 and TRBJ1-1; 7 positions agree with TRBD1. The CDR3 has 14 residues. The V segment lost 5 bases and the J segment 1 base; nucleotides outside the gene matches: 4. Germline CDR1 reads SEHNR; CDR2 reads FQNEAQ (reference sequence). The entire variable domain, with the rest obtained from reference TRBV7-9 and TRBJ1-1, is as follows: DTGVSQNPRHKITKRGQNVTFRCDPISEHNRLYWYRQTLGQGPEFLTYFQNEAQLEKSRLLSDRFSAERPKGSFSTLEIQRTEQGDSAMYLCASSIGGWNTEAFFGQGTRLTVV.

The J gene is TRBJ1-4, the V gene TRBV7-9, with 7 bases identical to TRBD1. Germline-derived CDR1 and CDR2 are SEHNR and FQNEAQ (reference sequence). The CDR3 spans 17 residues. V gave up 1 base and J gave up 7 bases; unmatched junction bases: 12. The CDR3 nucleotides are TGTGCCAGCAGCTTAGGGGTTCAAGGGGGCCTCGGTGAAAAACTGTTTTTT. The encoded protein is CASSLGVQGGLGEKLFF. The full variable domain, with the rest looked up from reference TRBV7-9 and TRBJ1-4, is DTGVSQNPRHKITKRGQNVTFRCDPISEHNRLYWYRQTLGQGPEFLTYFQNEAQLEKSRLLSDRFSAERPKGSFSTLEIQRTEQGDSAMYLCASSLGVQGGLGEKLFFGSGTQLSVL.

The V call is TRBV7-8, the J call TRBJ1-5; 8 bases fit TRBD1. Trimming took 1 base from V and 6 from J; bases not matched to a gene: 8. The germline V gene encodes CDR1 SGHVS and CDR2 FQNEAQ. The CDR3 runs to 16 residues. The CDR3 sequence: CASSLDRTGMFQPQHF. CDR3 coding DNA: TGTGCCAGCAGCTTAGATCGGACAGGGATGTTTCAGCCCCAGCATTTT.

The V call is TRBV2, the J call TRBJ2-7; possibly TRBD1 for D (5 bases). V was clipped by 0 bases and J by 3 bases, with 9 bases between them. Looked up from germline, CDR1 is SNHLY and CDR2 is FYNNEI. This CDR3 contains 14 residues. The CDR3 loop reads CASSEADSHYEQYF. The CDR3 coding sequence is TGTGCCAGCAGTGAAGCTGACAGCCACTACGAGCAGTACTTC.

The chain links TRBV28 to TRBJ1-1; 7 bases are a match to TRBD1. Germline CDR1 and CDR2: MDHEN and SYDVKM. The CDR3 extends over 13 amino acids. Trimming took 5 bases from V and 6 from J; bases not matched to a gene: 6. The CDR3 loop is CASSTPGTAEAFF. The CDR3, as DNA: TGTGCCAGCAGTACCCCCGGGACAGCTGAAGCTTTCTTT.

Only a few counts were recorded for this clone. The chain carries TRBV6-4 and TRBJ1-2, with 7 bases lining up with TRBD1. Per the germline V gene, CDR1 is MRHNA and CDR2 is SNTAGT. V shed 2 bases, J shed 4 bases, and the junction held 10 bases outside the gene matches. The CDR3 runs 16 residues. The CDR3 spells CASSDQPMTGTYGYTF. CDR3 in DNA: TGTGCCAGCAGTGACCAGCCCATGACAGGGACCTATGGCTACACCTTC.

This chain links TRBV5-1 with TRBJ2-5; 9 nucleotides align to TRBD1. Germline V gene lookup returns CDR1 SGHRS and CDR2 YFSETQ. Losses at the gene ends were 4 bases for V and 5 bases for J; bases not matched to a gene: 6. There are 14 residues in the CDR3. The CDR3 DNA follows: TGCGCCAGCAGCCTCGGGACAGGGACGGAGACCCAGTACTTC. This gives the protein CASSLGTGTETQYF.

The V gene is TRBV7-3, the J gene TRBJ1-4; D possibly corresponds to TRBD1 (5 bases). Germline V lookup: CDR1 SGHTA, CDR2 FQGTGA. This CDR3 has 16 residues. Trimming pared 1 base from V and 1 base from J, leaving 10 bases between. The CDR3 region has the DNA TGTGCCAGCAGCTTAATGGGACTCTTAACTAATGAAAAACTGTTTTTT. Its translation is CASSLMGLLTNEKLFF. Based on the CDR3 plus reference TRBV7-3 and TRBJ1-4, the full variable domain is GAGVSQTPSNKVTEKGKYVELRCDPISGHTALYWYRQSLGQGPEFLIYFQGTGAADDSGLPNDRFFAVRPEGSVSTLKIQRTERGDSAVYLCASSLMGLLTNEKLFFGSGTQLSVL.